The 29 T cell receptor beta chains below come from one sample, sequenced in a study of blood T cell repertoires in COVID-19. Sequencing used immunoSEQ multiplex PCR; TCRdb keeps in-frame clones, though not all of them. The table has approximately 110,000 clones, 70% to 90% seen once. The sequencing sample was made of peripheral blood. The receptors were gathered from a human donor in a cohort sampled during active COVID-19.

This rearrangement joins TRBV2 to TRBJ1-5; 7 bases map to TRBD1. The CDR3 loop spans 14 amino acids. CDR1 is SNHLY, CDR2 FYNNEI, per germline. J lost 6 bases, V lost 4 bases, and 6 bases had no gene match. The CDR3 sequence: CASSGQGEGQPQHF. In DNA, the CDR3 is TGTGCCAGCAGTGGACAGGGTGAGGGTCAGCCCCAGCATTTT. The whole variable domain, filled in from reference TRBV2 and TRBJ1-5, reads EPEVTQTPSHQVTQMGQEVILRCVPISNHLYFYWYRQILGQKVEFLVSFYNNEISEKSEIFDDQFSVERPDGSNFTLKIRSTKLEDSAMYFCASSGQGEGQPQHFGDGTRLSIL.

This rearrangement joins TRBV6-1 to TRBJ1-2, with 8 bases fitting TRBD1. With V trimmed by 3 bases and J by 7 bases, 7 bases remained unmatched. CDR3 length: 14 residues. CDR1 MNHNS and CDR2 SASEGT come from the germline V gene. CDR3 residues: CASSDNRGYGGYTF. In DNA, the CDR3 is TGTGCCAGCAGTGATAACAGGGGGTACGGTGGCTACACCTTC.

The rearrangement uses TRBV7-9 and TRBJ1-1; tentative D call: TRBD1 (5 bases). The germline V and J ends were trimmed by 4 bases and 1 base, with 7 bases remaining between them. The CDR3 totals 13 residues. Germline V CDR1 and CDR2: SEHNR, FQNEAQ (reference sequence). In nucleotides, the CDR3 is TGTGCCAGCAGCTCCCAGGGGAACACTGAAGCTTTCTTT. Its translation is CASSSQGNTEAFF.

The chain is built from TRBV7-6 and TRBJ2-2; the D gene is possibly TRBD2 (7 bases). Looked up from germline, CDR1 is SGHVS and CDR2 is FNYEAQ. The CDR3 totals 17 residues. V gave up 1 base and J gave up 0 bases, with 12 bases separating them. The CDR3: CASSLGDGGPNTGELFF. The CDR3 DNA follows: TGTGCCAGCAGCTTAGGAGACGGGGGGCCGAACACCGGGGAGCTGTTTTTT.

The chain combines TRBV11-2 with TRBJ2-5, with D perhaps matching TRBD2 (6 bases). V dropped 1 base and J dropped 8 bases, with 17 bases sitting between them. CDR3 size: 15 residues. The V gene's germline CDR1 is SGHAT and CDR2 FQNNGV. DNA of the CDR3: TGTGCCAGCAGCTTAGGCGGGACCGATTTAGTTACCCAGTACTTC. Protein sequence: CASSLGGTDLVTQYF.

The rearrangement joins TRBV24-1 to TRBJ2-5; 13 bases align to TRBD2. The V gene end was trimmed by 2 bases and the J gene end by 1 base; junction bases not matched to a gene: 3. This CDR3 region has 17 residues. The germline V gene has CDR1 KGHDR and CDR2 SFDVKD. As DNA, the CDR3 is TGTGCCACCAGTGATTATCGGACTAGCGGGAGCCAAGAGACCCAGTACTTC. Protein: CATSDYRTSGSQETQYF.

This clone occurred a few times. J is TRBJ2-2 and V is TRBV20-1; D call uncertain. The germline V and J ends were trimmed by 7 bases and 5 bases, with 8 bases remaining between them. The CDR3 sequence is 11 residues long. Germline V gene data show CDR1 as DFQATT and CDR2 as SNEGSKA (reference sequence). The CDR3 DNA follows: TGCAGTGTTTCGAGGACCGGGGAGCTGTTTTTT. It yields the protein CSVSRTGELFF.

This chain connects TRBV5-1 to TRBJ2-2; D is possibly TRBD1 (5 bases). The V end lost 0 bases, the J end lost 6 bases, and 9 bases lay between the germline ends. This CDR3 is 14 amino acids long. Germline V gene sequence: CDR1 SGHRS, CDR2 YFSETQ. CDR3 DNA: TGCGCCAGCAGCTTGGAGGGCAGGGCCGGGGAGCTGTTTTTT. It yields the protein CASSLEGRAGELFF.

This rearrangement joins TRBV10-3 to TRBJ2-1; TRBD2 agrees at 9 bases. V lost 2 bases to trimming and J lost 6 bases; unmatched junction nucleotides: 5. The CDR3 has 15 amino acids. Germline CDR1 reads ENHRY; CDR2 reads SYGVKD. CDR3 coding DNA: TGTGCCATCAGTGAGCTCGCGGGAGGGGGCAATGAGCAGTTCTTC. As protein: CAISELAGGGNEQFF.

This clone was observed once. The V call is TRBV19, the J call TRBJ2-2, with unresolved D. This CDR3 contains 14 residues. CDR1 is LNHDA, CDR2 SQIVND, per germline (reference sequence). The ends were cut back, 3 bases at V and 0 bases at J, with 5 bases in the middle. CDR3 region: CASSIQSNTGELFF. CDR3 bases: TGTGCCAGTAGTATTCAGTCGAACACCGGGGAGCTGTTTTTT.

In DNA form, the CDR3 reads TGTGCCAGCAGTGACCTTTCTCGGGACAGGACCTATGGCTACACCTTC. Its protein product is CASSDLSRDRTYGYTF. V is TRBV6-1 and J is TRBJ1-2, with TRBD1 matching over 8 bases. The length of the CDR3 is 16 residues. Germline V gene sequence: CDR1 MNHNS, CDR2 SASEGT. V trimming: 3 bases; J trimming: 4 bases; junction bases outside the gene matches: 10.

The chain recombines TRBV2 with TRBJ1-5, with D maybe TRBD1 (6 bases). CDR1 is SNHLY, CDR2 FYNNEI, per germline. Trimming shortened V by 7 bases and J by 2 bases, and 15 bases separated the two germline ends. The CDR3 loop spans 15 amino acids. The CDR3 region has the DNA TGTGCCAGCAACGTCGACAGGCTGGGCAATCAGCCCCAGCATTTT. It is translated as CASNVDRLGNQPQHF.

This clone came up once. This rearrangement joins TRBV14 to TRBJ1-3; possible D gene TRBD1, 6 bases. Between the trimmed V and J ends, which lost 4 bases and 0 bases, there was a span of 10 bases. The germline CDR1 and CDR2 sequences are SGHDN and FVKESK. The CDR3 consists of 15 residues. DNA for the CDR3: TGTGCCAGCAGCCTTGGACAGTTCTCTGGAAACACCATATATTTT. As protein: CASSLGQFSGNTIYF.

This clone is medium-sized (0.01 to 0.1%). V and J are TRBV2 and TRBJ1-1, with a weak D call TRBD1 (6 bases). V lost 5 bases to trimming and J lost 1 base, with 11 bases between them. This CDR3 is 14 amino acids long. Germline V gives CDR1 SNHLY, CDR2 FYNNEI. As DNA, the CDR3 is TGTGCCAGCAGTAATTTGGGACAGAACACTGAAGCTTTCTTT. Its translation: CASSNLGQNTEAFF. Full variable domain (rest looked up from reference TRBV2 and TRBJ1-1): EPEVTQTPSHQVTQMGQEVILRCVPISNHLYFYWYRQILGQKVEFLVSFYNNEISEKSEIFDDQFSVERPDGSNFTLKIRSTKLEDSAMYFCASSNLGQNTEAFFGQGTRLTVV.

The chain carries TRBV19 and TRBJ1-1, with TRBD1 matching 7 bases. V dropped 4 bases and J dropped 11; count of bases not matched to a gene: 7. The CDR3 extends over 12 amino acids. Germline V gene lookup returns CDR1 LNHDA and CDR2 SQIVND (reference sequence). CDR3 bases: TGTGCCAGTAGTAGACAGGGCGGTTGGGCTTTCTTT. Its protein is CASSRQGGWAFF.

This chain connects TRBV28 to TRBJ2-7; D unresolved. V lost 2 bases and J 4 bases, leaving 12 bases between the germline ends. The CDR3 spans 14 residues. Looked up from germline, CDR1 is MDHEN and CDR2 is SYDVKM. The CDR3 loop is CASSLGQAIYEQYF. DNA for the CDR3: TGTGCCAGCAGTTTAGGTCAGGCTATTTACGAGCAGTACTTC.

The chain has TRBV11-2 and TRBJ2-7, with 12 nucleotides matching TRBD1. Germline V gene data show CDR1 as SGHAT and CDR2 as FQNNGV. J was trimmed by 3 bases and V by 4 bases; bases with no gene match: 10. This CDR3 is built from 17 residues. CDR3 coding DNA: TGTGCCAGCAGCTCCATACCGGGACAGGGGGCAGGCTACGAGCAGTACTTC. As protein: CASSSIPGQGAGYEQYF. The whole variable domain, filled in from reference TRBV11-2 and TRBJ2-7, reads EAGVAQSPRYKIIEKRQSVAFWCNPISGHATLYWYQQILGQGPKLLIQFQNNGVVDDSQLPKDRFSAERLKGVDSTLKIQPAKLEDSAVYLCASSSIPGQGAGYEQYFGPGTRLTVT.

This clone was seen a single time. This chain links TRBV7-9 with TRBJ2-7, with 11 bases matching TRBD2. This CDR3 has 14 residues. The germline gives CDR1 SEHNR, CDR2 FQNEAQ (reference sequence). V lost 6 bases to trimming and J lost 4 bases; unmatched junction nucleotides: 5. CDR3 loop: CASSPLAGGYEQYF. The DNA for the CDR3 is TGTGCCAGCAGTCCGCTAGCGGGAGGTTACGAGCAGTACTTC.

The rearrangement uses TRBV21-1 and TRBJ2-1; TRBD1 is the table's D call and was not checked against the DNA. TRBV21-1 is classified as a pseudogene. The CDR3 spans 14 residues. The CDR3 DNA follows: TGTGCCATGTGGGGGCCTTTAACCTACAATGAGCAGTTCTTC. Translating gives CAMWGPLTYNEQFF.

The chain carries TRBV9 and TRBJ2-7, with 11 bases matching TRBD2. Trimming at V came to 4 bases and at J to 3 bases, leaving 6 bases not matched to a gene. CDR1 is SGDLS and CDR2 is YYNGEE in the germline V gene. The CDR3 sequence is 15 residues long. CDR3 nucleotide sequence: TGTGCCAGCAGCCCTAGCGGGGGGCCGCACTACGAGCAGTACTTC. Translating gives CASSPSGGPHYEQYF.

J is TRBJ1-2 and V is TRBV4-1, with 7 positions matching TRBD1. The CDR3 covers 15 residues. Germline V lookup: CDR1 MGHRA, CDR2 YSYEKL. Germline trimming cut 8 bases from V and 0 bases from J; bases unmatched to any gene: 9. CDR3: CASRGTVKANYGYTF. Here the CDR3 DNA reads TGCGCCAGCCGCGGGACAGTGAAAGCTAACTATGGCTACACCTTC.

V usage is TRBV5-4 and J usage is TRBJ2-5; D is unclear. The V end was cut by 4 bases, the J end by 5 bases, with 12 bases between. Germline V lookup: CDR1 SGHNT, CDR2 YYREEE (reference sequence). This CDR3 spans 13 amino acids. This CDR3 is CASSRAGIETQYF. The CDR3 nucleotides are TGTGCCAGCAGCCGTGCAGGCATTGAGACCCAGTACTTC.

To note about this clone: One end of the junction is discordant with germline, which a read error may explain. Within the sample, other DNA sequences also encode this same CDR3. The chain combines TRBV6-5 with TRBJ1-1; D is perhaps TRBD1 (6 bases). This CDR3 contains 14 residues. Germline V gene lookup returns CDR1 MNHEY and CDR2 SVGAGI. The CDR3 reads CASSYSSGAPEAFF. The CDR3 nucleotides are TGTGCCAGCAGTTACTCCTCAGGGGCACCTGAAGCTTTTTTT.

This rearrangement joins TRBV5-6 to TRBJ1-2, with D unclear. The CDR3 totals 14 residues. Per the germline V gene, CDR1 is SGHDT and CDR2 is YYEEEE. V was trimmed by 0 bases and J by 2 bases, leaving 8 bases between them. The CDR3 DNA follows: TGTGCCAGCAGCTTGGGGCGGCTCAACTATGGCTACACCTTC. This gives the protein CASSLGRLNYGYTF. The variable domain in full, completed from reference TRBV5-6 and TRBJ1-2, reads DAGVTQSPTHLIKTRGQQVTLRCSPKSGHDTVSWYQQALGQGPQFIFQYYEEEERQRGNFPDRFSGHQFPNYSSELNVNALLLGDSALYLCASSLGRLNYGYTFGSGTRLTVV.

DNA of the CDR3: TGTGCCAGCAGTTACTCGATAACGGTCAGGGCCGATGAGCAGTTCTTC. It codes for CASSYSITVRADEQFF. The J gene is TRBJ2-1, the V gene TRBV6-5; tentatively, D is TRBD1 (5 bases). This CDR3 contains 16 residues. V lost 0 bases and J 8 bases, leaving 17 bases between the germline ends. The V gene's germline CDR1 is MNHEY and CDR2 SVGAGI.

J is TRBJ2-5 and V is TRBV6-5; possible D gene TRBD2, 7 bases. The CDR3 runs 16 residues. Trimming took off 2 bases at V and 2 bases at J, with 15 bases between the two ends. Per the germline V gene, CDR1 is MNHEY and CDR2 is SVGAGI. The CDR3 nucleotides are TGTGCCAGCAGTTACACCTGGGGGGGCGGACAAGAGACCCAGTACTTC. It specifies CASSYTWGGGQETQYF.

Concerning this clone itself: Different DNA sequences within this sample yield the same CDR3. The chain links TRBV6-1 to TRBJ2-1; 8 nucleotides align to TRBD2. V was pared by 4 bases and J by 4 bases, with 9 bases of the junction left unmatched. Looked up from germline, CDR1 is MNHNS and CDR2 is SASEGT. This CDR3 is 16 amino acids long. CDR3 nucleotides: TGTGCCAGCAGTGGACTACTTGCGGGGGGATACAATGAGCAGTTCTTC. It yields the protein CASSGLLAGGYNEQFF.

This chain connects TRBV5-6 to TRBJ2-3; possible D gene TRBD2, 6 bases. V was pared by 0 bases and J by 2 bases, with 13 bases between. This CDR3 contains 16 residues. Germline-derived CDR1 and CDR2 are SGHDT and YYEEEE. The CDR3 is CASSLAAGPPTDTQYF. In DNA form, the CDR3 reads TGTGCCAGCAGCTTGGCAGCGGGCCCCCCCACAGATACGCAGTATTTT.

There are a few counts of this clone. CDR3 DNA: TGTGCCACCAGTGACCCCAGTCCGGGAAGGGAGACCCAGTACTTC. It yields the protein CATSDPSPGRETQYF. V usage is TRBV24-1 and J usage is TRBJ2-5, with TRBD2 as a possible D gene (5 bases). V lost 4 bases and J lost 5, with 16 bases in between. The length of the CDR3 is 15 residues. Per germline, CDR1 KGHDR and CDR2 SFDVKD.